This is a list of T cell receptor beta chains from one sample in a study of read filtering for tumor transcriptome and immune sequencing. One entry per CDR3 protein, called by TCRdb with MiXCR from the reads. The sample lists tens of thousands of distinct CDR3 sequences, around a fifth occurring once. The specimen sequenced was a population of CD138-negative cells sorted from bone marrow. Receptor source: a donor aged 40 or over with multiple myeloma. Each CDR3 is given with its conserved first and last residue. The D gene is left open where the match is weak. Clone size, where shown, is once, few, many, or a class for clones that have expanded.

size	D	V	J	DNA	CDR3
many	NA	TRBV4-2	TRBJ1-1	TGTGCCAGCAGCTCGCAACAGGGGAACACTGAAGCTTTCTTT	CASSSQQGNTEAFF
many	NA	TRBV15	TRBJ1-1	TGTGCCACCAGCAGAGAGTCGAGGAACACTGAAGCTTTCTTT	CATSRESRNTEAFF
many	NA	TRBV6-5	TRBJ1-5	TGTGCCAGCAGGATCAACAGGAATCAGCCCCAGCATTTT	CASRINRNQPQHF
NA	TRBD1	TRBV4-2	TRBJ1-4	TGTGCCAGCAGCCGCGAAACAGGGGGCACTAATGAAAAACTGTTTTTT	CASSRETGGTNEKLFF
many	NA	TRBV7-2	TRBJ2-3	TGTGCCAGCAGCTTAAGCTGGGGTGCCGCAGATACGCAGTATTTT	CASSLSWGAADTQYF
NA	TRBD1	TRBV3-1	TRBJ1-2	TGTGCCAGCAGCCCCTGTACAGGGGCGAACTATGGCTACACCTTC	CASSPCTGANYGYTF
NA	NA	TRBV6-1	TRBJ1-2	TGTGCCAGCAGTGTAACAGCCGCGAGCGTCTGTGGCTACACCTTC	CASSVTAASVCGYTF
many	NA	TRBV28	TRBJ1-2	TGTGCCAGCAGTTTGCTGACTAACTATGGCTACACCTTC	CASSLLTNYGYTF
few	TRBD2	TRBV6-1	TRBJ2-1	TGTGCCAGCAGTGAACATACTAGCGGGGACAATGAGCAGTTCTTC	CASSEHTSGDNEQFF
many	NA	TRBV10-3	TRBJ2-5	TGTGCCATCAGTGAAGCTGGACAACAAGAGACCCAGTACTTC	CAISEAGQQETQYF
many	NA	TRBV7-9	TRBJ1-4	TGTGCCAGCAGCGCCGGCGGGGGCAGAGTTGAAAAACTGTTTTTT	CASSAGGGRVEKLFF
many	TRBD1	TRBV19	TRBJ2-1	TGTGCCAGTAGTACTGGGACAGGGACATACAATGAGCAGTTCTTC	CASSTGTGTYNEQFF
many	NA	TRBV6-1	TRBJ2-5	TGTGCCAGCAGCCTCGGGGGACAATTCCGGGAGACCCAGTACTTC	CASSLGGQFRETQYF
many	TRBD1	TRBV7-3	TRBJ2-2	TGTGCCAGCAGCTCTGGGACAGGGAATCCCGGGGAGCTGTTTTTT	CASSSGTGNPGELFF
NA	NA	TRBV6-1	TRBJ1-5	TGTGCCAGCAGTCTAGGACCAGTTCGAGATCAGCCCCAGCATTTT	CASSLGPVRDQPQHF
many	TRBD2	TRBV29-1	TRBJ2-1	TGCAGCATCGAACCGACTAGCGGGGGGGCTTACAATGAGCAGTTCTTC	CSIEPTSGGAYNEQFF
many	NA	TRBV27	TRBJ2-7	TGTGCCAGCAGCCCCAGCGCGGGACATAACTACGAGCAGTACTTC	CASSPSAGHNYEQYF
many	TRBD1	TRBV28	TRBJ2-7	TGTGCCAGCAGTTCATGGGACAGGGGGAACGAGCAGTACTTC	CASSSWDRGNEQYF
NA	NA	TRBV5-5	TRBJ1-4	TGTGCCAGCAGACTGCTGGCGGTCGGAGGTGAAAAGCTGTTTTTT	CASRLLAVGGEKLFF
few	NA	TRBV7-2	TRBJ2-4	TGTGCCAGCAGCTTAGGAATTCTAGCCAAAAACATTCAGTACTTC	CASSLGILAKNIQYF